One sample yielded the 10 T cell receptor beta chains listed below, sequenced in a study of blood T cell repertoires in COVID-19. Sequenced by immunoSEQ multiplex PCR; TCRdb stores in-frame clones only, minus some. The table lists about 150,000 clones, roughly 91% of them singletons. Sample: peripheral blood. The receptors were sampled from a man aged 18-30 years with COVID-19, enrolled during active disease.

This chain uses TRBV19 with TRBJ2-1, with a weak D call TRBD1 (5 bases). This CDR3 spans 16 amino acids. Germline CDR1 LNHDA, CDR2 SQIVND (reference sequence). Trimming cost V 7 bases and J 0 bases, with 16 bases left between them. The CDR3 DNA follows: TGTGCCAGTACCCCATCCTATGACAGCTCCTACAATGAGCAGTTCTTC. This sequence encodes CASTPSYDSSYNEQFF. The full variable domain, completed using reference TRBV19 and TRBJ2-1, is DGGITQSPKYLFRKEGQNVTLSCEQNLNHDAMYWYRQDPGQGLRLIYYSQIVNDFQKGDIAEGYSVSREKKESFPLTVTSAQKNPTAFYLCASTPSYDSSYNEQFFGPGTRLTVL.

The chain couples TRBV30 to TRBJ1-5, with 7 bases aligning to TRBD1. V shed 0 bases, J shed 7 bases, and the junction held 6 bases outside the gene matches. The CDR3 is 14 amino acids. Per germline, CDR1 GTSNPN and CDR2 SVGIG (reference sequence). Here the CDR3 DNA reads TGTGCCTGGAGTGTAAACAGGGGACGACAGCCCCAGCATTTT. The encoded protein is CAWSVNRGRQPQHF.

The chain recombines TRBV4-2 with TRBJ2-1; TRBD2 matches 7 bases. The germline V gene has CDR1 LGHNA and CDR2 YNFKEQ. V was clipped by 0 bases and J by 4 bases; unmatched bases: 3. The CDR3 totals 15 residues. CDR3 protein: CASSQDWEGYNEQFF. In DNA, the CDR3 is TGTGCCAGCAGCCAAGATTGGGAGGGTTACAATGAGCAGTTCTTC.

This chain connects TRBV29-1 to TRBJ1-1; 7 bases align to TRBD1. The CDR3 runs 14 residues. With 3 bases clipped from V and 5 bases from J, the junction kept 9 bases outside the gene matches. Germline loops: CDR1 SQVTM, CDR2 ANQGSEA. CDR3 amino acids: CSVETLTGKTEAFF. As DNA, the CDR3 is TGCAGCGTTGAGACACTGACAGGGAAAACTGAAGCTTTCTTT.

This clone was seen more than once but under ten times. This chain joins TRBV12-3 or TRBV12-4 and TRBJ2-7; a weak D match, TRBD1 (6 bases). This CDR3 contains 13 residues. Between the trimmed V and J ends, which lost 5 bases and 4 bases, there was a span of 12 bases. In DNA form, the CDR3 reads TGTGCCAGCAGTCCAGGGGACCTTTACGAGCAGTACTTC. As protein: CASSPGDLYEQYF.

The chain combines TRBV11-3 with TRBJ2-2; D remains unclear. Trimming shortened V by 1 base and J by 5 bases, and 5 bases separated the two germline ends. The CDR3 loop spans 13 amino acids. Germline CDR1 is SGHNT and CDR2 is YENEEA. The CDR3 loop is CASSLVATGELFF. The CDR3 DNA reads TGTGCCAGCAGCTTAGTGGCTACCGGGGAGCTGTTTTTT.

This clone was picked up one time. The V call is TRBV5-4, the J call TRBJ2-1; 10 nucleotides agree with TRBD1. Trimming at V came to 5 bases and at J to 6 bases, leaving 8 bases not matched to a gene. This CDR3 is built from 15 residues. The germline gives CDR1 SGHNT, CDR2 YYREEE (reference sequence). DNA of the CDR3: TGTGCCAGCAGAGAGGACAGGGGGGGACTCAATGAGCAGTTCTTC. Translating gives CASREDRGGLNEQFF.

V is TRBV19 and J is TRBJ2-5, with 8 bases lining up with TRBD2. The CDR3 sequence is 16 residues long. V was clipped by 0 bases and J by 5 bases; unmatched bases: 8. The germline CDR1 and CDR2 sequences are LNHDA and SQIVND (reference sequence). The chain's CDR3 is CASSIEVAGGLETQYF. CDR3 DNA sequence: TGTGCCAGTAGTATAGAGGTTGCGGGAGGTCTGGAGACCCAGTACTTC. Using reference TRBV19 and TRBJ2-5 for the parts outside the CDR3, the full variable domain is DGGITQSPKYLFRKEGQNVTLSCEQNLNHDAMYWYRQDPGQGLRLIYYSQIVNDFQKGDIAEGYSVSREKKESFPLTVTSAQKNPTAFYLCASSIEVAGGLETQYFGPGTRLLVL.

The CDR3 DNA is TGTGCCAGCAGTCCGACTCGGGGGGGCGCAGGTGAAAAACTGTTTTTT. Encoded protein: CASSPTRGGAGEKLFF. The chain is built from TRBV6-6 and TRBJ1-4, with D perhaps matching TRBD1 (6 bases). This CDR3 contains 16 residues. Trimming removed 5 bases from V and 7 bases from J, with 20 bases in between. Per the germline V gene, CDR1 is MNHNY and CDR2 is SVGAGI (reference sequence).

J is TRBJ1-5 and V is TRBV4-1, with a possible D match to TRBD1 (5 bases). V gave up 3 bases and J gave up 3 bases, with 9 bases separating them. The CDR3 has 14 residues. The germline V gene encodes CDR1 MGHRA and CDR2 YSYEKL. The DNA for the CDR3 is TGCGCCAGCAGCCACGGGGGGACCAATCAGCCCCAGCATTTT. It specifies CASSHGGTNQPQHF.